This note documents a single T cell receptor (beta chain) sequence. Antigen specificity is unknown. After extraction with the RNeasy kit, about 0.45 to 1 ug of the RNA was reverse transcribed using random hexamers. The TCR beta CDR3 was amplified by immunoSEQ multiplex PCR across 54 Vbeta, 13 Jbeta. TCRdb re-derived calls from the immunoSEQ multiplex PCR reads in MiXCR, one entry per CDR3 protein. The sample includes more than 250,000 distinct CDR3 sequences, under 95% seen only once; the top ten take over 0.065%. This sample was taken from a study of CD8 T cells in Susac syndrome. Study-wide points: It was acknowledged by the study that relatively few individuals were included in its TCR sequencing and HLA analysis.

After removal of 3 bases from V and 6 bases from J, the junction contained 11 bases not matched to a gene. The CDR3 extends over 16 amino acids. CDR1 is SGHTA, CDR2 FQGTGA, per germline. TCR beta sequencing was performed on blood CD8+ and CD4+ T cells. TEMRA cells were enriched by FACS, and CD4+ and CD8+ T cells were negatively isolated. The sequence was obtained from a human donor with multiple sclerosis. The rearrangement links TRBV7-3 to TRBJ2-3; 8 positions agree with TRBD1. Sequencing was performed on CD4+ T cells from PBMCs. The CDR3 nucleotides are TGTGCCAGCAGCTTGGGGCAGGGGGCATTGGGGGATACGCAGTATTTT. This codes for CASSLGQGALGDTQYF. The full variable domain, in which reference TRBV7-3 and TRBJ2-3 provide the parts outside the CDR3, is GAGVSQTPSNKVTEKGKYVELRCDPISGHTALYWYRQSLGQGPEFLIYFQGTGAADDSGLPNDRFFAVRPEGSVSTLKIQRTERGDSAVYLCASSLGQGALGDTQYFGPGTRLTVL.